This T cell receptor beta chain was captured by sequencing in a study of blood T cell repertoires in COVID-19. Looking at the study overall: Sites across the United States, Italy and Spain contributed samples from acute and convalescent COVID-19. From T cells, B-cell-depleted T cells, or PBMCs came the material, which was cDNA or gDNA.

In the source study's methods: For nucleated cells, counts were estimated from reference gene primer amplification. This table comes from immunoSEQ multiplex PCR, and its TCRdb copy is limited to in-frame clones, with some not included. That table furnishes V, J and clone size, whereas the DNA furnished D and trimming. The data contain roughly 20,000 clones, more than 80% of them singletons. Trimming removed 2 bases at V and 3 bases at J, with 10 bases between. Germline V lookup: CDR1 MDHEN, CDR2 SYDVKM. The CDR3 consists of 14 residues. The sample taken for sequencing was peripheral blood. The chain carries TRBV28 and TRBJ1-2; maybe TRBD1 (6 bases). The sequence was collected from a woman in her forties or fifties with active COVID-19. CDR3 region: CASSLHRADYGYTF. For the CDR3, the DNA is TGTGCCAGCAGTTTACACAGGGCGGACTATGGCTACACCTTC.